This T cell receptor (beta chain) was documented in a study of blood T cell repertoires in COVID-19. CDR1 is SGHDN, CDR2 FVKESK, per germline. This CDR3 is built from 14 residues. Trimming took off 2 bases at V and 7 bases at J, with 14 bases between the two ends. The repertoire was sequenced with immunoSEQ multiplex PCR; TCRdb's copy has only in-frame clones and lacks some. The sample lists roughly 340,000 clones, under 95% occurring once. The sequence came from a young woman who had recovered from COVID-19. The gene calls are TRBV14 and TRBJ2-5; a possible D gene is TRBD2 (6 bases). Source material: peripheral blood. CDR3 bases: TGTGCCAGCAGCCAAAACCGGGGGTTGGGGACCCAGTACTTC. Translated: CASSQNRGLGTQYF.